The clone carrying this T cell receptor beta chain was seen a few times. Its target is unknown. The data were obtained in a study of T cells after yellow fever vaccination. TCRdb passed the 5' RACE reads through MiXCR, listing each CDR3 protein once. The sample records hundreds of thousands of distinct CDR3 sequences, 8.7% being singletons. Germline V lookup: CDR1 ENHRY, CDR2 SYGVKD. V dropped 10 bases and J dropped 5 bases, with 20 bases sitting between them. The CDR3 consists of 14 residues. Points from the study as a whole: Only a small proportion of the clonotypes turned up in both the CD4 and the CD8 compartments, likely arising from convergent recombination. Subsequent booster samples again held most clones from primary vaccination (96% CD4, about 90% CD8).

The sequences come from PBMCs, collected on the day of the first yellow fever vaccination. The chain employs TRBV10-3 and TRBJ2-5; D is perhaps TRBD2 (6 bases). This sequence was found in a man between 18 and 35 years old who received the YFV17D yellow fever vaccine. The CDR3 DNA is TGTGCCACGACTAGGGAGTCGTTAGAGGAGACCCAGTACTTC. Protein: CATTRESLEETQYF.